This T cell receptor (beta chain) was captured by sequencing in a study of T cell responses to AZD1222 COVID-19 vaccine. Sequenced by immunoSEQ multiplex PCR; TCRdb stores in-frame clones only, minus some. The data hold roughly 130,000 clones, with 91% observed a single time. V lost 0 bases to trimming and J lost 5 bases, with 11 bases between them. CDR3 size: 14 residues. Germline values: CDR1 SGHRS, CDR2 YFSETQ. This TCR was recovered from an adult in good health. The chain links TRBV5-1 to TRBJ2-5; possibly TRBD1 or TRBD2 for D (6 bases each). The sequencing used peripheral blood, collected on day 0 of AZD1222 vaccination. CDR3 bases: TGCGCCAGCAGCTTGGGTAACGGGGGCGAGACCCAGTACTTC. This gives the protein CASSLGNGGETQYF.